A single sample is the source of the 21 T cell receptor beta chains below, sequenced in a study of T-cell memory formation after mild COVID-19. TCRdb re-analysed the 5' RACE reads in MiXCR, keeping a single row per CDR3 protein. The sample lists roughly 410,000 distinct CDR3 sequences, roughly 26% occurring once. Sequencing was carried out using PBMCs or a T cell subset sorted from them (not recorded which). These receptors originate from an adult woman who had mild COVID-19 (a few samples of this study predate the infection). Cell type and time point are not known.

The CDR3 protein is CASSAGLRDYEQYF. The DNA of the CDR3 is TGTGCCAGCAGCGCGGGACTTCGGGACTACGAGCAGTACTTC. This chain links TRBV9 with TRBJ2-7, with a weak D call TRBD2 (6 bases). Trimming stripped 3 bases from V and 3 bases from J, with 13 bases between. Germline V lookup: CDR1 SGDLS, CDR2 YYNGEE. The CDR3 spans 14 residues.

Written as DNA, the CDR3 is TGCAGTGCCGGCGGCGGGTCCAACACTGAAGCTTTCTTT. Its protein is CSAGGGSNTEAFF. This sequence joins TRBV20-1 and TRBJ1-1; D unclear. The CDR3 is 13 amino acids. The V end lost 6 bases, the J end lost 2 bases, and 13 bases lay between the germline ends. Germline CDR1 reads DFQATT; CDR2 reads SNEGSKA (reference sequence).

This clonotype was seen only once. The chain links TRBV5-1 to TRBJ2-7; 9 nucleotides line up with TRBD1. The ends lost 1 base at V and 5 bases at J; junction bases unmatched: 10. There are 16 residues in the CDR3. Germline lookup yields CDR1 SGHRS and CDR2 YFSETQ. The CDR3 DNA is TGCGCCAGCAGCTTGAAAACCGGGACAGGGATGAACGAGCAGTACTTC. This translates into CASSLKTGTGMNEQYF.

This clonotype was seen many times. The chain employs TRBV5-1 and TRBJ2-1; TRBD2 aligns across 8 bases. V was pared by 1 base and J by 5 bases, with 2 bases of the junction left unmatched. The CDR3 covers 14 residues. Per germline, CDR1 SGHRS and CDR2 YFSETQ. The DNA for the CDR3 is TGCGCCAGCAGCTTGTCCGGGGGGGACAATGAGCAGTTCTTC. It translates to CASSLSGGDNEQFF.

A few counts support this clonotype. V and J are TRBV21-1 and TRBJ1-5. TRBV21-1 counts as a pseudogene. CDR3 length equals 17 residues. CDR3 sequence: CASSKALGVESNQPQHF. DNA of the CDR3: TGTGCCAGCAGCAAAGCGCTCGGGGTTGAAAGCAATCAGCCCCAGCATTTT.

The chain employs TRBV7-9 and TRBJ2-7; D may be TRBD1 (5 bases). V was clipped by 5 bases and J by 3 bases, with 20 bases between them. This CDR3 contains 16 residues. CDR1 SEHNR and CDR2 FQNEAQ come from the germline V gene (reference sequence). The CDR3 reads CASSPTDPKSGYEQYF. The CDR3 DNA follows: TGTGCCAGCAGCCCGACAGATCCGAAATCCGGCTACGAGCAGTACTTC.

The CDR3 here is CASSFLIPAPRNTIYF. DNA of the CDR3: TGTGCCAGCAGCTTTCTAATTCCCGCACCCCGGAACACCATATATTTT. V gene TRBV5-6 combines with J gene TRBJ1-3; D ambiguous. The CDR3 covers 16 residues. With 2 bases removed from V and 7 bases from J, the gap between germline ends came to 19 bases. The germline CDR1 and CDR2 sequences are SGHDT and YYEEEE.

The chain is built from TRBV11-2 and TRBJ1-2; no clear D. Per germline, CDR1 SGHAT and CDR2 FQNNGV. The CDR3 sequence is 13 residues long. The germline V and J ends were trimmed by 4 bases and 5 bases, with 11 bases remaining between them. The CDR3 DNA reads TGTGCCAGCAGCTCTCGTCAGTTGTATGGCTACACCTTC. Translating it yields CASSSRQLYGYTF. The full variable domain, completed using reference TRBV11-2 and TRBJ1-2, is EAGVAQSPRYKIIEKRQSVAFWCNPISGHATLYWYQQILGQGPKLLIQFQNNGVVDDSQLPKDRFSAERLKGVDSTLKIQPAKLEDSAVYLCASSSRQLYGYTFGSGTRLTVV.

This clonotype has only a few counts. The V gene is TRBV7-7, the J gene TRBJ2-2, with TRBD2 matching 13 bases. The J segment lost 8 bases and the V segment lost 5 bases, leaving 8 bases of the junction unmatched. The CDR3 spans 16 residues. From germline, CDR1 is SSHAT and CDR2 FNYEAQ (reference sequence). DNA of the CDR3: TGTGCCAGCAGCCCAACGACTAGCGGGGGGAGAGGGGAGCTGTTTTTT. This codes for CASSPTTSGGRGELFF.

This clonotype appeared a few times. V usage is TRBV5-1 and J usage is TRBJ2-3; 9 bases are a match to TRBD2. CDR3 length equals 16 residues. The V gene's germline CDR1 is SGHRS and CDR2 YFSETQ. V lost 0 bases to trimming and J lost 3 bases; unmatched junction nucleotides: 5. CDR3 residues: CASSLAGGGATDTQYF. CDR3 nucleotide sequence: TGCGCCAGCAGCTTGGCCGGCGGGGGGGCAACAGATACGCAGTATTTT.

This clonotype was seen a handful of times. The V call is TRBV20-1, the J call TRBJ2-1; 13 positions agree with TRBD2. V was pared by 5 bases and J by 6 bases, with 10 bases of the junction left unmatched. The CDR3 totals 16 residues. Per germline, CDR1 DFQATT and CDR2 SNEGSKA (reference sequence). The DNA for the CDR3 is TGCAGTGCTTCGACCTCACTAGCGGGAGGGTCCAATGAGCAGTTCTTC. This gives the protein CSASTSLAGGSNEQFF.

This clonotype was picked up a small number of times. The chain recombines TRBV12-3 or TRBV12-4 with TRBJ2-7, with TRBD2 matching 11 bases. The CDR3 has 18 residues. V lost 5 bases to trimming and J lost 2 bases; unmatched junction nucleotides: 14. CDR3 DNA sequence: TGTGCCAGCAGTCCCCCTTCTAGCGGGAGGTGGGGAACCTACGAGCAGTACTTC. Protein product: CASSPPSSGRWGTYEQYF.

This clonotype showed up just a few times. DNA of the CDR3: TGTGCCAGCAGCTTAGTAACTTCAGGGACCTACGAGCAGTACTTC. Amino acids: CASSLVTSGTYEQYF. J is TRBJ2-7 and V is TRBV7-9; TRBD1 is a possible D gene (5 bases). Trimming shortened V by 1 base and J by 2 bases, and 12 bases separated the two germline ends. This CDR3 is built from 15 residues. In germline, CDR1 is SEHNR, CDR2 FQNEAQ (reference sequence).

This clonotype has a count of ten or more. The chain combines TRBV18 with TRBJ2-7; TRBD2 matches 10 bases. Germline CDR1 and CDR2: KGHSH and LQKENI. J was trimmed by 5 bases and V by 6 bases; bases with no gene match: 7. The CDR3 contains 14 residues. The CDR3 loop reads CASSPGLARNEQYF. Here the CDR3 DNA reads TGTGCCAGCTCCCCGGGACTAGCGAGAAACGAGCAGTACTTC.

V is TRBV3-1 and J is TRBJ2-7; 10 nucleotides line up with TRBD2. With 1 base clipped from V and 8 bases from J, the junction kept 2 bases outside the gene matches. The CDR3 sequence is 13 residues long. Germline V gene sequence: CDR1 LGHDT, CDR2 YNNKEL (reference sequence). The CDR3 spells CASSQGLAGKQYF. The CDR3 nucleotides are TGTGCCAGCAGCCAAGGACTAGCGGGTAAGCAGTACTTC.

The V call is TRBV29-1, the J call TRBJ2-7; a weak D match, TRBD1 (5 bases). Trimming stripped 3 bases from V and 3 bases from J, with 12 bases between. Germline-derived CDR1 and CDR2 are SQVTM and ANQGSEA. The CDR3 extends over 13 amino acids. Here the CDR3 reads CSVDLDNHYEQYF. The CDR3 bases are TGCAGCGTTGACTTGGACAACCACTACGAGCAGTACTTC.

This clonotype was counted between two and nine times. The chain combines TRBV7-3 with TRBJ1-6, with D possibly matching TRBD1 (6 bases). V lost 3 bases to trimming and J lost 8 bases, with 11 bases between them. The CDR3 length is 14 residues. Germline assignment: CDR1 SGHTA and CDR2 FQGTGA. The CDR3 DNA reads TGTGCCAGCAGCTTCGGGGGCTTCGATTCACCCCTCCACTTT. It specifies CASSFGGFDSPLHF.

Ten or more counts support this clonotype. The rearrangement uses TRBV9 and TRBJ1-1; D is unclear. CDR1 and CDR2 from the germline V gene are SGDLS and YYNGEE. V dropped 3 bases and J dropped 0 bases, with 6 bases sitting between them. The CDR3 is made up of 13 amino acids. As DNA, the CDR3 is TGTGCCAGCAGCGGACACCTGAACACTGAAGCTTTCTTT. Encoded protein: CASSGHLNTEAFF.

This chain connects TRBV18 to TRBJ2-3; D uncertain. CDR3 length: 15 amino acids. Germline V lookup: CDR1 KGHSH, CDR2 LQKENI. Trimming removed 1 base from V and 2 bases from J, with 10 bases in between. The CDR3 spells CASSPLTDPTDTQYF. The DNA of the CDR3 is TGTGCCAGCTCACCACTAACGGACCCCACAGATACGCAGTATTTT. Drawing the rest from reference TRBV18 and TRBJ2-3, the complete variable domain is NAGVMQNPRHLVRRRGQEARLRCSPMKGHSHVYWYRQLPEEGLKFMVYLQKENIIDESGMPKERFSAEFPKEGPSILRIQQVVRGDSAAYFCASSPLTDPTDTQYFGPGTRLTVL.

In this sample, this clonotype turned up a few times. This sequence joins TRBV9 and TRBJ2-2; 8 bases map to TRBD2. With 1 base clipped from V and 1 base from J, the junction kept 6 bases outside the gene matches. Germline loops: CDR1 SGDLS, CDR2 YYNGEE. The CDR3 is made up of 17 amino acids. CDR3 residues: CASSVSRLAQNTGELFF. CDR3 nucleotide sequence: TGTGCCAGCAGCGTATCTAGACTAGCGCAGAACACCGGGGAGCTGTTTTTT.

This clonotype was detected a few times. This chain links TRBV14 with TRBJ2-6; no definite D call. Trimming pared 4 bases from V and 2 bases from J, leaving 21 bases between. The V gene's germline CDR1 is SGHDN and CDR2 FVKESK. This CDR3 has 19 residues. This CDR3 reads CASSRLDGFGVAGANVLTF. DNA for the CDR3: TGTGCCAGCAGCCGTCTAGATGGGTTTGGGGTAGCTGGGGCCAACGTCCTGACTTTC.